The TCR beta chain under discussion was sequenced for a study of T cells after yellow fever vaccination (dated by TCRdb to about 2019). Concerning the study at large: The SMART-Seq v4 Ultra Low Input RNA kit was used to prepare libraries from fractions with low cell numbers. To track T-cell clones before and after primary and booster YFV17D yellow fever vaccination, bulk TCR alpha and beta repertoires were sequenced longitudinally. Two healthy male donors, one aged 18 to 30 and one aged 30 to 40 years, made up the cohort. Blood was collected at multiple timepoints before and after primary and secondary immunization, and bulk PBMC replicates and cell subsets were isolated. What the research found in general, with its limitations: After the booster, most clones that had expanded after primary vaccination were detected again (around 96% of CD4 and around nine tenths of CD8), suggesting broad maintenance of memory. Compared with the primary T-cell response, the secondary T-cell response was faster but weaker, reaching its peak on day 5 rather than on day 15. A small share of clonotypes was detected in both CD4 and CD8 compartments, with the overlap likely arising from convergent recombination. Because only a couple of donors were included in the study, the extent to which the findings can be generalized is limited. Because abundant contaminating clonotypes from the bulk population could be contained in FACS-sorted repertoires, computational filtering was required.

Synthesis of TCR cDNA relied on 5'RACE template switching, a step that introduced a universal primer site along with unique molecular identifiers. cDNA synthesis was primed from both the TCR alpha and TCR beta constant segments. Library amplification used two PCR steps, and the second PCR step added sample barcodes and sequencing adapters. Sequencing of the libraries was done on either Illumina HiSeq 2500 (2x100 bp) or NovaSeq (2x150 bp). The paper's processing steps were these. MIGEC handled demultiplexing of reads and collapsing into UMI consensus sequences, while MiXCR performed V(D)J alignment. Clonotypes responding to the vaccine were identified with edgeR on replicate PBMC samples, with the criteria of FDR below 0.01 and a log2 fold change above 5 up to day 15. Each bulk clonotype received a CD4 or CD8 identity based on whether the sequenced CD4 or CD8 repertoire contained that clonotype at higher abundance. TCRdb itself trimmed the public reads at Q25 with fastp, ran MiXCR and retained productive beta chains. Every distinct CDR3 protein forms one entry, paired with its most common genes and DNA. The V and J calls follow TCRdb's processing rather than the paper's. Recorded for this sample are a few hundred thousand distinct CDR3 sequences; roughly 6.1% of them occurred a single time. In total, the top ten clones hold about 15% of the sample.

The CDR3 sequence holds 14 residues, the cysteine and phenylalanine included. Here the CDR3 DNA is all that survives: 42 bases in frame from base 1. At the junction V is shortened by 6 bases and J by 9 bases; bases outside the gene matches: 12. In this sample, this clonotype turned up many times. Its antigen specificity is not known. No much larger clone exists at a distance of one base, and base qualities are not known. The treatment or condition label here, explained by the study, means: live attenuated yellow fever vaccine strain. At each blood-draw timepoint, two biological replicates of bulk PBMCs were collected. A standard Ficoll-Paque protocol was used to isolate PBMCs from peripheral blood. TriZol was used to extract RNA from bulk PBMCs, from CD4 and CD8 fractions, and from dextramer-positive and dextramer-negative fractions.

The V gene is TRBV12-3 or TRBV12-4 and the J gene is TRBJ1-1; the central 8 bases match TRBD1. The sequence came from a young man who received the YFV17D yellow fever vaccine. The source was PBMCs, collected 5 days after the yellow fever booster vaccination. The nucleotides are TGTGCCAGCAGCCTGCAGGGGGCTTCGGAAAAAGCTTTCTTT. Its product reads: CASSLQGASEKAFF.